This T cell receptor beta chain derives from a study of molecular identifiers for immune sequencing clone quantification. For the study at large: Replicates involved a five-way split of RNA from approximately 20,000 or 100,000 naive CD8 cells, with sequencing of four.

The naive CD8 libraries originated from between roughly 20,000 and 1,100,000 sorted cells and drew on 10%, 30% or 50% RNA. Study conclusions and caveats: Highly expanded clone sizes could end up underestimated if a barcode were shared by identical TCR molecules.

There are many counts of this clonotype. Antigen unknown. Libraries of bulk TCR were made by previously described methods (with listed TCR primers). In TCRdb, the PCR reads were re-called with MiXCR into one record per CDR3 protein. Here the sample spans about half a million distinct CDR3 sequences, 20% to 25% being singletons. The sequence was obtained from a human donor in good health. Some libraries in this study had Jurkat cell RNA spiked in. Material for sequencing was naive CD8+ T cells from blood, with Jurkat cell RNA spiked in. Noted subset: FACS-sorted CD8+CD4-CCR7+CD45RA+ naive T cells.

The CDR3 loop is CASSIQDPYNEQFF. In nucleotides, the CDR3 is TGTGCCAGTAGTATACAGGACCCCTACAATGAGCAGTTCTTC. This chain joins TRBV19 and TRBJ2-1; no reliable D call. The V gene's germline CDR1 is LNHDA and CDR2 SQIVND (reference sequence). V was clipped by 2 bases and J by 2 bases, with 7 bases between them. The CDR3 is 14 amino acids.